Listed below are T cell receptor beta chains from one sample, sequenced in a study of T-cell reconstitution after alpha-beta-depleted transplantation in children. TCRdb itself ran the PCR reads through MiXCR, one entry per CDR3 protein. The table includes around 94,000 distinct CDR3 sequences, about 7.5% detected once. This sample comprised PBMCs, obtained before TCRalphabeta/CD19-depleted stem cell transplant. Receptor source: a boy younger than 10 with acute lymphoblastic leukemia, due to receive a stem cell transplant. CDR3s include the opening cysteine and the closing phenylalanine or tryptophan. A D gene is named only where the DNA matches it firmly. Only part of the rows carry a size: once, few, many, or a class if the clone is expanded.

j_gene: TRBJ2-1
d_gene: TRBD1
abundance: many
v_gene: TRBV18
CDR3aa: CASSRLRQGGGEQFF
CDR3nt: TGTGCCAGCTCGCGTCTACGACAGGGTGGCGGTGAGCAGTTCTTC

j_gene: TRBJ2-1
d_gene: -
abundance: few
v_gene: TRBV20-1
CDR3aa: CSARDLGGGHNEQFF
CDR3nt: TGCAGTGCTAGAGATCTTGGAGGCGGGCACAATGAGCAGTTCTTC

j_gene: TRBJ1-2
d_gene: -
abundance: few
v_gene: TRBV5-1
CDR3aa: CASSLGLGDYGYTF
CDR3nt: TGCGCCAGCAGCTTAGGATTAGGGGACTATGGCTACACCTTC

j_gene: TRBJ2-2
d_gene: -
abundance: many
v_gene: TRBV4-3
CDR3aa: CASSQVGSIRAGELFF
CDR3nt: TGCGCCAGCAGCCAAGTTGGATCAATCAGGGCCGGGGAGCTGTTTTTT

j_gene: TRBJ1-6
d_gene: -
abundance: few
v_gene: TRBV6-1
CDR3aa: CASSNTGYSPLHF
CDR3nt: TGTGCCAGCAGCAATACAGGGTATTCACCCCTCCACTTT

j_gene: TRBJ2-3
d_gene: -
abundance: many
v_gene: TRBV15
CDR3aa: CATSRDQGPGGTDTQYF
CDR3nt: TGTGCCACCAGCAGAGATCAGGGTCCAGGGGGCACAGATACGCAGTATTTT

j_gene: TRBJ2-7
d_gene: -
abundance: many
v_gene: TRBV10-3
CDR3aa: CAISERGSPYEQYF
CDR3nt: TGTGCCATCAGTGAGCGGGGCAGCCCCTACGAGCAGTACTTC

j_gene: TRBJ1-3
d_gene: -
abundance: many
v_gene: TRBV3-1
CDR3aa: CASSQGVSSGNTIYF
CDR3nt: TGTGCCAGCAGCCAGGGAGTTAGCTCTGGAAACACCATATATTTT

j_gene: TRBJ2-5
d_gene: -
abundance: -
v_gene: TRBV7-9
CDR3aa: CASSPSLAGETQYF
CDR3nt: TGTGCCAGCAGCCCAAGCCTGGCGGGAGAGACCCAGTACTTC

j_gene: TRBJ2-1
d_gene: -
abundance: many
v_gene: TRBV20-1
CDR3aa: CSARDRVFPYNEQFF
CDR3nt: TGCAGTGCTAGAGATCGTGTATTTCCCTACAATGAGCAGTTCTTC

j_gene: TRBJ2-2
d_gene: TRBD1
abundance: many
v_gene: TRBV4-3
CDR3aa: CASSQEAGGPGELFF
CDR3nt: TGCGCCAGCAGCCAAGAGGCAGGGGGCCCCGGGGAGCTGTTTTTT

j_gene: TRBJ1-2
d_gene: TRBD1
abundance: many
v_gene: TRBV5-6
CDR3aa: CASSSTRDRGYGYTF
CDR3nt: TGTGCCAGCAGCTCTACCCGGGACAGGGGCTATGGCTACACCTTC

j_gene: TRBJ1-3
d_gene: TRBD1
abundance: few
v_gene: TRBV3-1
CDR3aa: CASSLRTGSGNTIYF
CDR3nt: TGTGCCAGCAGCCTCCGGACAGGCTCTGGAAACACCATATATTTT

j_gene: TRBJ2-7
d_gene: -
abundance: many
v_gene: TRBV11-2
CDR3aa: CASSSWQGGTYEQYF
CDR3nt: TGTGCCAGCAGCTCTTGGCAGGGGGGAACCTACGAGCAGTACTTC

j_gene: TRBJ2-1
d_gene: TRBD2
abundance: many
v_gene: TRBV5-1
CDR3aa: CASSLRVGSGGAYEQFF
CDR3nt: TGCGCCAGCAGCTTGAGAGTGGGTAGCGGGGGGGCTTATGAGCAGTTCTTC

j_gene: TRBJ2-7
d_gene: -
abundance: many
v_gene: TRBV12-3/TRBV12-4
CDR3aa: CASSLRELFYEQYF
CDR3nt: TGTGCCAGCAGTTTACGGGAGCTGTTCTACGAGCAGTACTTC

j_gene: TRBJ1-1
d_gene: TRBD1
abundance: many
v_gene: TRBV28
CDR3aa: CASRPRQGSFTEAFF
CDR3nt: TGTGCCAGCAGACCCAGACAGGGGAGTTTCACTGAAGCTTTCTTT

j_gene: TRBJ1-4
d_gene: -
abundance: -
v_gene: TRBV20-1
CDR3aa: CSANRQTNEKLFF
CDR3nt: TGCAGTGCGAATCGACAGACTAATGAAAAACTGTTTTTT

j_gene: TRBJ2-5
d_gene: -
abundance: many
v_gene: TRBV5-1
CDR3aa: CASSSTGGTETQYF
CDR3nt: TGCGCCAGCAGTTCAACCGGGGGTACAGAGACCCAGTACTTC

j_gene: TRBJ2-3
d_gene: -
abundance: -
v_gene: TRBV2
CDR3aa: CASSEGESSTDTQYF
CDR3nt: TGTGCCAGCAGTGAAGGCGAGAGTAGCACAGATACGCAGTATTTT

j_gene: TRBJ2-6
d_gene: -
abundance: many
v_gene: TRBV5-4
CDR3aa: CASSLAPGGGSSGANVLTF
CDR3nt: TGTGCCAGCAGCTTGGCACCAGGGGGAGGGAGCTCTGGGGCCAACGTCCTGACTTTC

j_gene: TRBJ2-7
d_gene: -
abundance: few
v_gene: TRBV7-2
CDR3aa: CAVGYEQYF
CDR3nt: TGCGCTGTGGGCTACGAGCAGTACTTC

j_gene: TRBJ2-1
d_gene: -
abundance: many
v_gene: TRBV9
CDR3aa: CASSTNRVEYNEQFF
CDR3nt: TGTGCCAGCAGCACCAACAGGGTGGAGTACAATGAGCAGTTCTTC

j_gene: TRBJ2-1
d_gene: -
abundance: many
v_gene: TRBV27
CDR3aa: CASSLVRELNEQFF
CDR3nt: TGTGCCAGCAGTTTGGTAAGGGAATTGAATGAGCAGTTCTTC

j_gene: TRBJ2-1
d_gene: -
abundance: -
v_gene: TRBV15
CDR3aa: CATSRDRGHGNEQFF
CDR3nt: TGTGCCACCAGCAGAGATCGGGGGCATGGGAATGAGCAGTTCTTC

j_gene: TRBJ2-3
d_gene: -
abundance: many
v_gene: TRBV11-2
CDR3aa: CASSLQPGLTDTQYF
CDR3nt: TGTGCCAGCAGCTTACAGCCAGGGTTGACAGATACGCAGTATTTT

j_gene: TRBJ1-5
d_gene: TRBD1
abundance: -
v_gene: TRBV20-1
CDR3aa: CSALRDRGRGDQPQHF
CDR3nt: TGCAGTGCTCTCCGGGACAGGGGACGGGGGGATCAGCCCCAGCATTTT